The 2 T cell receptor beta chains below all came from one sample that was sequenced in a study of metastatic and nonmetastatic thyroid tumors. There were no patients who had received any treatment before thyroid surgery. TCRdb reanalyzed the PCR reads via MiXCR. The sample includes approximately 4,000 clones, approximately 23% seen only once; the top ten take roughly 10%. Sequenced input: tumor tissue. The receptors originated from a male donor with papillary thyroid cancer or a benign thyroid nodule (not recorded which). Some clones in this sample may be carry-over from other donors' samples.

In its sample, this clone ranks as medium-sized. The rearrangement links TRBV3-1 to TRBJ2-3, with 9 bases fitting TRBD2. Germline V gives CDR1 LGHDT, CDR2 YNNKEL (reference sequence). CDR3 length: 16 residues. V trimming: 0 bases; J trimming: 8 bases; junction bases outside the gene matches: 9. CDR3 bases: TGTGCCAGCAGCCAAGATCCCACTAGCGGGCTGGGTACGCAGTATTTT. It encodes CASSQDPTSGLGTQYF.

The rearrangement uses TRBV6-2 or TRBV6-3 and TRBJ2-1; D unclear. This CDR3 has 14 amino acids. Per the germline V gene, CDR1 is MNHEY and CDR2 is SVGEGT. The V end lost 2 bases, the J end lost 5 bases, and 10 bases lay between the germline ends. The CDR3 DNA reads TGTGCCAGCAGTTACGCAGGCCAAAACAATGAGCAGTTCTTC. Residues: CASSYAGQNNEQFF.